This T cell receptor (beta chain) stems from a study of T cells in Graves' hyperthyroidism and ophthalmopathy. RNA transcripts were the template for amplifying TCR beta CDR3 regions. First-round RT-PCR of the TCR CDR3 relied on the HTBI primer set. TCRdb re-analysed the multiplex PCR reads in MiXCR, keeping a single row per CDR3 protein. The sample consists of 450,000 to 700,000 distinct CDR3 sequences, more than 45% of them appearing once. Lactation, pregnancy, other autoimmune disease or uncontrolled infection excluded patients. The V segment lost 6 bases and the J segment 2 bases; nucleotides outside the gene matches: 12. The CDR3 is 16 amino acids. Per the germline V gene, CDR1 is SGHAT and CDR2 is FQDESV (reference sequence).

This receptor was identified in an adult woman with Graves' disease, either hyperthyroidism or ophthalmopathy (not recorded which). The V call is TRBV11-1, the J call TRBJ2-5, with 7 bases that match TRBD2. Sequencing was carried out using peripheral blood or thyroid tissue (not recorded which). In DNA, the CDR3 is TGTGCCAGCAGTCCAGCCGTGGGAGGGTATCAAGAGACCCAGTACTTC. It is translated as CASSPAVGGYQETQYF.